This passage covers 21 T cell receptor beta chains from one sample sequenced in a study of shared clonotypes between healthy human individuals. Profiled with immunoSEQ multiplex PCR; TCRdb holds only in-frame clones, not every one. The top ten hold about 0.39% of the sample, which has 2 million to 2.5 million clones, just over 90% seen once. Sequencing was performed on naive CD4+ T cells from PBMCs. Subset meaning: CD45RA+ positively selected. Receptors originate from a man aged 18 to 29 in good health. Some clones in this sample may be carry-over from other donors' samples.

V is TRBV4-1 and J is TRBJ1-2; 10 bases align to TRBD1. This CDR3 comprises 16 residues. Germline assignment: CDR1 MGHRA and CDR2 YSYEKL. The junction had 5 bases not matched to a gene; V was cut back by 4 bases and J by 0 bases. The chain's CDR3 is CASSPGQGIANYGYTF. CDR3 nucleotides: TGCGCCAGCAGCCCGGGACAGGGGATAGCTAACTATGGCTACACCTTC.

The V call is TRBV28, the J call TRBJ2-7; the match to TRBD2 covers 11 bases. There are 16 residues in the CDR3. V shed 8 bases, J shed 4 bases, and the junction held 13 bases outside the gene matches. Germline CDR1 and CDR2: MDHEN and SYDVKM. This CDR3 reads CASETLAGGPIYEQYF. In DNA, the CDR3 is TGTGCCAGCGAAACCTTAGCGGGAGGGCCCATTTACGAGCAGTACTTC.

The V and J genes are TRBV15 and TRBJ2-1; weak D call: TRBD1 (5 bases). V was clipped by 4 bases and J by 3 bases, with 7 bases between them. Germline V gives CDR1 LNHNV, CDR2 YYDKDF (reference sequence). This CDR3 is 13 amino acids long. The CDR3 bases are TGTGCCACCAGCACAGGGATCTACAATGAGCAGTTCTTC. This gives the protein CATSTGIYNEQFF. Combining the CDR3 with reference TRBV15 and TRBJ2-1 gives the whole variable domain DAMVIQNPRYQVTQFGKPVTLSCSQTLNHNVMYWYQQKSSQAPKLLFHYYDKDFNNEADTPDNFQSRRPNTSFCFLDIRSPGLGDTAMYLCATSTGIYNEQFFGPGTRLTVL.

V is TRBV19 and J is TRBJ2-5; D may be TRBD1 (5 bases). Germline-derived CDR1 and CDR2 are LNHDA and SQIVND (reference sequence). This CDR3 spans 13 amino acids. Trimming took 8 bases from V and 7 from J, leaving 17 bases between them. This CDR3 reads CASGIGAQGTQYF. DNA for the CDR3: TGTGCCAGTGGGATTGGAGCCCAGGGGACCCAGTACTTC.

In DNA form, the CDR3 reads TGTGCCAGCAGCGTATCTAGGAGCTCCTACGAGCAGTACTTC. Its translation is CASSVSRSSYEQYF. The V call is TRBV9, the J call TRBJ2-7; no reliable D call. Germline-derived CDR1 and CDR2 are SGDLS and YYNGEE. The V end was cut by 1 base, the J end by 0 bases, with 8 bases between. The CDR3 spans 14 residues.

The V call is TRBV5-4, the J call TRBJ2-7, with D perhaps TRBD1 or TRBD2 (5 bases each). Trimming stripped 3 bases from V and 5 bases from J, with 21 bases between. The CDR3 covers 16 residues. Germline lookup yields CDR1 SGHNT and CDR2 YYREEE (reference sequence). CDR3 in DNA: TGTGCCAGCAGCTCGAGGGGTAATTCGAGAGTGGACGAGCAGTACTTC. As protein: CASSSRGNSRVDEQYF.

The rearrangement joins TRBV19 to TRBJ2-7, with 10 nucleotides matching TRBD1. V dropped 6 bases and J dropped 2; count of bases not matched to a gene: 7. The CDR3 runs to 15 residues. Germline V CDR1 and CDR2: LNHDA, SQIVND (reference sequence). The CDR3: CASRESGTGAYEQYF. The DNA for the CDR3 is TGTGCCAGTAGGGAATCCGGGACAGGGGCCTACGAGCAGTACTTC.

The gene calls are TRBV2 and TRBJ1-2; tentative D call: TRBD1 (6 bases). CDR3 size: 15 residues. Looked up from germline, CDR1 is SNHLY and CDR2 is FYNNEI. V gave up 5 bases and J gave up 0 bases, with 13 bases separating them. The CDR3: CASSYGRTANYGYTF. The CDR3 DNA reads as TGTGCCAGCAGTTATGGGAGGACAGCTAACTATGGCTACACCTTC.

This clone was recorded once. The genes are TRBV28 and TRBJ1-1; D gene unclear. CDR1 and CDR2 from the germline V gene are MDHEN and SYDVKM. Trimming cost V 4 bases and J 1 base, with 7 bases left between them. The CDR3 has 13 amino acids. The CDR3 loop reads CASSSQPNTEAFF. The CDR3 DNA is TGTGCCAGCAGTTCCCAACCGAACACTGAAGCTTTCTTT.

V usage is TRBV18 and J usage is TRBJ1-1; D call uncertain. This CDR3 is built from 15 residues. CDR1 KGHSH and CDR2 LQKENI come from the germline V gene. Trimming cost V 5 bases and J 2 bases, with 15 bases left between them. CDR3 protein: CASSATYGHNTEAFF. Written as DNA, the CDR3 is TGTGCCAGCTCAGCAACCTATGGGCATAACACTGAAGCTTTCTTT.

The chain employs TRBV28 and TRBJ2-1; D is ambiguous. CDR1 and CDR2 (germline): MDHEN, SYDVKM. CDR3 length: 13 amino acids. V was pared by 3 bases and J by 9 bases, with 12 bases between. CDR3 coding DNA: TGTGCCAGCAGTTTTAGCTTATTTGGTGAGCAGTTCTTC. This codes for CASSFSLFGEQFF.

The V and J genes are TRBV25-1 and TRBJ2-2; the D gene is possibly TRBD2 (6 bases). Germline CDR1 and CDR2: MGHDK and SYGVNS. V lost 7 bases to trimming and J lost 0 bases, with 12 bases between them. The CDR3 covers 15 residues. CDR3: CASTLAGTNTGELFF. The CDR3, as DNA: TGTGCCAGCACCTTGGCGGGAACGAACACCGGGGAGCTGTTTTTT.

The chain combines TRBV28 with TRBJ2-3; D might be TRBD1 (5 bases). CDR1 and CDR2 (germline): MDHEN, SYDVKM. This CDR3 has 17 residues. The V gene lost 5 bases and the J gene lost 0 bases, with 18 bases spanning the gap. The CDR3 reads CASSTHQGHTSTDTQYF. The CDR3 nucleotides are TGTGCCAGCAGTACCCACCAGGGCCATACTAGCACAGATACGCAGTATTTT.

CDR3 sequence (DNA): TGTGCCAGCAGCTGGGGACAGCTCAATCAGCCCCAGCATTTT. Translation: CASSWGQLNQPQHF. The genes are TRBV5-5 and TRBJ1-5, with 7 nucleotides matching TRBD1. The CDR3 has 14 residues. Trimming took 3 bases from V and 3 from J; bases not matched to a gene: 3. CDR1 is SGHKS and CDR2 is YYEKEE in the germline V gene (reference sequence).

V gene TRBV5-6 combines with J gene TRBJ1-3; D call uncertain. The CDR3 sequence is 14 residues long. Trimming shortened V by 2 bases and J by 3 bases, and 9 bases separated the two germline ends. Looked up from germline, CDR1 is SGHDT and CDR2 is YYEEEE. The DNA of the CDR3 is TGTGCCAGCAGCTTTTTTTTGTTTGGAAACACCATATATTTT. This translates into CASSFFLFGNTIYF.

The count of this clone is one. The chain uses TRBV9 and TRBJ2-2; weak D call: TRBD2 (6 bases). CDR1 SGDLS and CDR2 YYNGEE come from the germline V gene. The length of the CDR3 is 14 residues. V dropped 4 bases and J dropped 1 base, with 8 bases sitting between them. The CDR3: CASSRSGNTGELFF. CDR3 nucleotides: TGTGCCAGCAGCCGTAGCGGGAACACCGGGGAGCTGTTTTTT. The variable domain in full, completed from reference TRBV9 and TRBJ2-2, reads DSGVTQTPKHLITATGQRVTLRCSPRSGDLSVYWYQQSLDQGLQFLIQYYNGEERAKGNILERFSAQQFPDLHSELNLSSLELGDSALYFCASSRSGNTGELFFGEGSRLTVL.

This chain uses TRBV7-2 with TRBJ2-1; D possibly corresponds to TRBD2 (6 bases). The CDR3 contains 17 residues. Germline V gene data show CDR1 as SGHTA and CDR2 as FQGNSA. Deletions cut 1 base from V and 3 bases from J, with 16 bases between. CDR3 in DNA: TGTGCCAGCAGCTTAGGGGGTCTAGCGAGTATCTACAATGAGCAGTTCTTC. This encodes CASSLGGLASIYNEQFF. Full variable domain (remainder filled in from reference TRBV7-2 and TRBJ2-1): GAGVSQSPSNKVTEKGKDVELRCDPISGHTALYWYRQSLGQGLEFLIYFQGNSAPDKSGLPSDRFSAERTGGSVSTLTIQRTQQEDSAVYLCASSLGGLASIYNEQFFGPGTRLTVL.

This clone has just a few counts. The J gene is TRBJ2-7, the V gene TRBV27; TRBD2 aligns across 7 bases. The CDR3 extends over 14 amino acids. CDR1 is MNHEY and CDR2 is SMNVEV in the germline V gene (reference sequence). With V trimmed by 2 bases and J by 3 bases, 4 bases remained unmatched. The CDR3 sequence is CASSLNGGSYEQYF. In nucleotides, the CDR3 is TGTGCCAGCAGTTTAAACGGCGGGAGCTACGAGCAGTACTTC.

This clone was counted a few times. The genes are TRBV2 and TRBJ2-7; D remains unclear. The germline V gene encodes CDR1 SNHLY and CDR2 FYNNEI. This CDR3 contains 13 residues. Trimming removed 3 bases from V and 6 bases from J, with 12 bases in between. CDR3 nucleotides: TGTGCCAGCAGTGATCAAGGGTGGGGCGAGCAGTACTTC. Translation gives CASSDQGWGEQYF.

V is TRBV27 and J is TRBJ2-3; 10 positions agree with TRBD2. With V trimmed by 6 bases and J by 2 bases, 14 bases remained unmatched. This CDR3 has 18 residues. Germline V gene sequence: CDR1 MNHEY, CDR2 SMNVEV (reference sequence). This chain's CDR3 is CASSYNPYGLADTDTQYF. For the CDR3, the DNA is TGTGCCAGCAGCTACAATCCCTACGGACTAGCGGACACAGATACGCAGTATTTT.

There are a few counts of this clone. The V call is TRBV2, the J call TRBJ1-2; perhaps TRBD1 as D (5 bases). The CDR3 has 10 residues. From germline, CDR1 is SNHLY and CDR2 FYNNEI. The V gene lost 11 bases and the J gene lost 8 bases, with 12 bases spanning the gap. In DNA, the CDR3 is TGTGCCCACGGGACCTCCGGCTACACCTTC. The encoded protein is CAHGTSGYTF.